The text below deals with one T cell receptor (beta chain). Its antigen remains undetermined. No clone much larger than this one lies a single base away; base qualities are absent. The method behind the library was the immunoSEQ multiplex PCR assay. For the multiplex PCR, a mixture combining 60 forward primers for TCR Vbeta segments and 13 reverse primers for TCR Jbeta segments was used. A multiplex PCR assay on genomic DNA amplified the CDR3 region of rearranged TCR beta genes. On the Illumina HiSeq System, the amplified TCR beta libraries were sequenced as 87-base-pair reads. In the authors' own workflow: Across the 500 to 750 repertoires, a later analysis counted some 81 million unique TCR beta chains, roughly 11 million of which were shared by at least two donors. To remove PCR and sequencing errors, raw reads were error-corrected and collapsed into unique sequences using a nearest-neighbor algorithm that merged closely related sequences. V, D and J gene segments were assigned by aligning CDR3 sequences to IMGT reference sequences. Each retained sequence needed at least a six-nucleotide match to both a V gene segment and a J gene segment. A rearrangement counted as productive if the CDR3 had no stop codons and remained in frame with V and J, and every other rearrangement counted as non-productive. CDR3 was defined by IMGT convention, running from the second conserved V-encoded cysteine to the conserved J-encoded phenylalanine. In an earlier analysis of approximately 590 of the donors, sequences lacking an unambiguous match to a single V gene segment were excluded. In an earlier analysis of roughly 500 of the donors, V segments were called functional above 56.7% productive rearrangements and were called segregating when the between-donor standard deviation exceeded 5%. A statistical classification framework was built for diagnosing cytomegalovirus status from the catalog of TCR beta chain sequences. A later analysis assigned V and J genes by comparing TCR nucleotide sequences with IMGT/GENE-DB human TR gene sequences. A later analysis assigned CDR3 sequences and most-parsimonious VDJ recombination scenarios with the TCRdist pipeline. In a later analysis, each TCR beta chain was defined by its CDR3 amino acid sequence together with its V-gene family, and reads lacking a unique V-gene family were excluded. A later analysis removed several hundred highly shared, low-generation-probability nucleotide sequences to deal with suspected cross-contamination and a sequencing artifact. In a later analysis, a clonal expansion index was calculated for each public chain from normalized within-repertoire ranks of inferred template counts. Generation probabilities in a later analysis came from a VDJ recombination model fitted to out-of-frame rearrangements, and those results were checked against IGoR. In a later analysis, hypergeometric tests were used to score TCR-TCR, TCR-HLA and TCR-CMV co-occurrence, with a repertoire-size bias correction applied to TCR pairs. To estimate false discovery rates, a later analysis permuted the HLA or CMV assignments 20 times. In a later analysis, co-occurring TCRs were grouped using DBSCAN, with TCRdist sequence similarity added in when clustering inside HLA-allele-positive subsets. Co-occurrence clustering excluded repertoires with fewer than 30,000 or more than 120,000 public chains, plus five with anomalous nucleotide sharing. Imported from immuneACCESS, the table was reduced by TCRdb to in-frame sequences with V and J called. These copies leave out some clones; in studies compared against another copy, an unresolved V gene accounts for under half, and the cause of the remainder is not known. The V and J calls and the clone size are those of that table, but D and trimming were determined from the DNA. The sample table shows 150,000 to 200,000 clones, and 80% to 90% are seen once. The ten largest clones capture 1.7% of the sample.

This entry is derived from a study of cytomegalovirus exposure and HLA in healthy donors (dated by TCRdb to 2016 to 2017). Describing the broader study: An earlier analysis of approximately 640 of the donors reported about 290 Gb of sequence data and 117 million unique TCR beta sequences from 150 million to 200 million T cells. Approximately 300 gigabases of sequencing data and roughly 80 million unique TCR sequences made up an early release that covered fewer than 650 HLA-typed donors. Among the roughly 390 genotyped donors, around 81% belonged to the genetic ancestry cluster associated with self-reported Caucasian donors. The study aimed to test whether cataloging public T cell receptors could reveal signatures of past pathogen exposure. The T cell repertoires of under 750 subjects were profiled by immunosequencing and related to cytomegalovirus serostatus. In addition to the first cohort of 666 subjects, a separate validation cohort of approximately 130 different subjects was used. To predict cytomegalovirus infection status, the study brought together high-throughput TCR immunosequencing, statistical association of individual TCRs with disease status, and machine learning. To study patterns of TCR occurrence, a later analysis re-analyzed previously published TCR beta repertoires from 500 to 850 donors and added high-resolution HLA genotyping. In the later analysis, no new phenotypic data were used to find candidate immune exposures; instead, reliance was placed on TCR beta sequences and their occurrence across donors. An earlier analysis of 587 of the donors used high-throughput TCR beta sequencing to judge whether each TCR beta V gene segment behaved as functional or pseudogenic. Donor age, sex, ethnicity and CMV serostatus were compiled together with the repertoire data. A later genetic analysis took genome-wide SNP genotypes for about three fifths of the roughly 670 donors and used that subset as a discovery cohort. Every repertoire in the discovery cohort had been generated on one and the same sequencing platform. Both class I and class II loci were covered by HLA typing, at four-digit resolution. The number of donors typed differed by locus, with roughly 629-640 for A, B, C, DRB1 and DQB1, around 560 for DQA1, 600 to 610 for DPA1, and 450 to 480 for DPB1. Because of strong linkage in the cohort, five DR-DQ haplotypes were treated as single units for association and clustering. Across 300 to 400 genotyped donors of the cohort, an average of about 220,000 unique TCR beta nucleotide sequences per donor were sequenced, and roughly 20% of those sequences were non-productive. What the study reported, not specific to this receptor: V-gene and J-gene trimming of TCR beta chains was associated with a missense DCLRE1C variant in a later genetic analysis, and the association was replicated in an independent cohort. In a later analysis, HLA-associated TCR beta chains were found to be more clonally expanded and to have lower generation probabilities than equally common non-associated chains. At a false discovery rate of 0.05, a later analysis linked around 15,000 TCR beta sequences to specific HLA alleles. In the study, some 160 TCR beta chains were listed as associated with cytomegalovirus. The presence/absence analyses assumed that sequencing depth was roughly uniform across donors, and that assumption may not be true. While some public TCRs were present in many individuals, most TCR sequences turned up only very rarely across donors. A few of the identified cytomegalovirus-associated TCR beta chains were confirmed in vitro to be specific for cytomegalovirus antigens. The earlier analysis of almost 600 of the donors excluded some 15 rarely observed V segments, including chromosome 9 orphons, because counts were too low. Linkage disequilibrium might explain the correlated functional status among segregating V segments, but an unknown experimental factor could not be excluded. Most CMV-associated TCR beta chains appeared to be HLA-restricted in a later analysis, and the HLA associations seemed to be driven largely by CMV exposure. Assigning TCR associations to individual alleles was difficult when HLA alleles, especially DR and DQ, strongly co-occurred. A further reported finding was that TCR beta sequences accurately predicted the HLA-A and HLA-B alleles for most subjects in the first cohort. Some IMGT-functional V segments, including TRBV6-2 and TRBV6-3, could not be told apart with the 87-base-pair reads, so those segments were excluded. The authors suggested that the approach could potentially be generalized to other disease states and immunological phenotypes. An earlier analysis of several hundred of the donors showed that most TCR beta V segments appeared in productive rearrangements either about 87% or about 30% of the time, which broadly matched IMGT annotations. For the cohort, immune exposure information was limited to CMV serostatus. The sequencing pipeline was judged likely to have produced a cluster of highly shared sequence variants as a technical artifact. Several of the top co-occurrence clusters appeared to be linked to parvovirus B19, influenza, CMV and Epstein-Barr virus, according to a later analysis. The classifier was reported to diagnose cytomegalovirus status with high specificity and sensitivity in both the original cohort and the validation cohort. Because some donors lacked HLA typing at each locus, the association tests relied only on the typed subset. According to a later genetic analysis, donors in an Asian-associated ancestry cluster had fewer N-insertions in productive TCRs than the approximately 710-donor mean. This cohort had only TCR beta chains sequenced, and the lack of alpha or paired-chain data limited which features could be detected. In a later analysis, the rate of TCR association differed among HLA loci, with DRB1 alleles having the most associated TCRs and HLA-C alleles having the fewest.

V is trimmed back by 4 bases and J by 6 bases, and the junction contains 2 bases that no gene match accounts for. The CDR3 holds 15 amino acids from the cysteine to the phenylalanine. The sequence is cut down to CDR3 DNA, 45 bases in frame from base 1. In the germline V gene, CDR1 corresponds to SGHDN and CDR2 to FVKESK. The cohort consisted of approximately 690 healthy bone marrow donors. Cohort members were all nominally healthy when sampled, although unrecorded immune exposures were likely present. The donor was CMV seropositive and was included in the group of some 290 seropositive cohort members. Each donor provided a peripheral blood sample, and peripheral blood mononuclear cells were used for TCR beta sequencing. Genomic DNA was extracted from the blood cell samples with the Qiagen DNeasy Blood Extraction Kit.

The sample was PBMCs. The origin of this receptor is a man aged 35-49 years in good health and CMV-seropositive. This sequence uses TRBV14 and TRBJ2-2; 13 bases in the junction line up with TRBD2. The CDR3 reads CASSRTSGSAGELFF. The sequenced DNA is TGTGCCAGCAGCCGGACTAGCGGGAGTGCCGGGGAGCTGTTTTTT.